A selection of T cell receptor beta chains follows, all from one sample in a study of CXCR3-negative and CXCR3-positive naive CD8 T cells. Reanalyzing the 5' RACE reads, TCRdb keeps one entry per CDR3 protein, without DNA. The sample includes some 130,000 distinct CDR3 sequences. The sequencing sample was made of naive CXCR3+ CD8+ T cells from blood. These receptors were collected from a human donor in good health. Some clones in this sample may be carry-over from other donors' samples. Each CDR3 is given with its conserved first and last residue. Fields, in order: CDR3 protein, V gene, J gene.

cdr3_aa: CASSVQGNYGYTF
v_call: TRBV12-3/TRBV12-4
j_call: TRBJ1-2

cdr3_aa: CSVEEASGPTDTQYF
v_call: TRBV29-1
j_call: TRBJ2-3

cdr3_aa: CASSLSGGNSYEQYF
v_call: TRBV7-8
j_call: TRBJ2-7

cdr3_aa: CASSSVGENYGYTF
v_call: TRBV11-3
j_call: TRBJ1-2

cdr3_aa: CASSFRGTSYNEQFF
v_call: TRBV28
j_call: TRBJ2-1

cdr3_aa: CASSPGTSSLETQYF
v_call: TRBV5-4
j_call: TRBJ2-5

cdr3_aa: CATSLGGLNTEAFF
v_call: TRBV12-3/TRBV12-4
j_call: TRBJ1-1

cdr3_aa: CASSSTGETQYF
v_call: TRBV7-9
j_call: TRBJ2-5

cdr3_aa: CASSQTRDDMISQYF
v_call: TRBV7-9
j_call: TRBJ2-3

cdr3_aa: CSAWDSAGGNIQYF
v_call: TRBV20-1
j_call: TRBJ2-4

cdr3_aa: CASTGRNQETQDF
v_call: TRBV19
j_call: TRBJ2-5

cdr3_aa: CASSYKDGDTEAFF
v_call: TRBV6-2/TRBV6-3
j_call: TRBJ1-1

cdr3_aa: CASSDGFRQPDKGYTF
v_call: TRBV7-9
j_call: TRBJ1-2

cdr3_aa: CASSFRNGSSYNEQFF
v_call: TRBV7-2
j_call: TRBJ2-1

cdr3_aa: CSVRETDTQYF
v_call: TRBV29-1
j_call: TRBJ2-3

cdr3_aa: CSVNTRSAQYF
v_call: TRBV29-1
j_call: TRBJ2-5

cdr3_aa: CASRNPSFRGPSETQYF
v_call: TRBV6-2/TRBV6-3
j_call: TRBJ2-5

cdr3_aa: CASSQDTMAGSSSTDTQYF
v_call: TRBV3-1
j_call: TRBJ2-3

cdr3_aa: CSVEGTHGSTDTQYF
v_call: TRBV29-1
j_call: TRBJ2-3

cdr3_aa: CSVEVGPLRYF
v_call: TRBV29-1
j_call: TRBJ2-7

cdr3_aa: CSVQTGTQTEAFF
v_call: TRBV29-1
j_call: TRBJ1-1

cdr3_aa: CAWSVQGIYEQYF
v_call: TRBV30
j_call: TRBJ2-7